This T cell receptor (beta chain) appears in the sequencing data of a study of T-cell memory formation after mild COVID-19. Overall study: The TCR clusters were mostly specific to one donor.

This clonotype was seen a handful of times. The antigen remains unidentified. The CDR3 is 17 residues long. The germline V gene has CDR1 SQVTM and CDR2 ANQGSEA. V was shortened by 5 bases and J by 1 base, with 20 bases between the two germline ends. TCRdb reanalysed the 5' RACE reads using MiXCR and keeps one entry per CDR3 protein. Among 350,000 to 450,000 distinct CDR3 sequences listed, under 30% were seen once. Overall study findings and caveats: Clones shrinking between day 15 and 85 showed a balanced CD4/CD8 split, and those that grew later tilted toward CD4+.

The sequencing input was PBMCs or a T cell subset sorted from them (not recorded which). This sequence joins TRBV29-1 and TRBJ2-2, with TRBD1 as a possible D gene (6 bases). This TCR derives from an adult woman who had mild COVID-19 (a few samples of this study predate the infection). Cell type and time point are not known. In DNA form, the CDR3 reads TGCAGCGTTCTCAGGGATTCCGGGACAAAGAACACCGGGGAGCTGTTTTTT. Translation gives CSVLRDSGTKNTGELFF.